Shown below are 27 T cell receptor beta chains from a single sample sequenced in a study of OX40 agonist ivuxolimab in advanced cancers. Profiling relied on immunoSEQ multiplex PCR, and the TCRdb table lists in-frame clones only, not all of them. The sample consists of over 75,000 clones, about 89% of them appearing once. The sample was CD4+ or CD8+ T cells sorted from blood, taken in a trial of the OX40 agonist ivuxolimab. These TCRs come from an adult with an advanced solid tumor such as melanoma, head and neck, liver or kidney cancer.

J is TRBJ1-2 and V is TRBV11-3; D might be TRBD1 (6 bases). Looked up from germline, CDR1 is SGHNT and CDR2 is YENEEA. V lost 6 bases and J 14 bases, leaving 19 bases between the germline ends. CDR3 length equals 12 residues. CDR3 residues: CASSHGLSGETF. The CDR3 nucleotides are TGTGCCAGCAGTCATGGACTTTCAGGGGAGACCTTC. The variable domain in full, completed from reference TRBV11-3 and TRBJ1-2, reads EAGVVQSPRYKIIEKKQPVAFWCNPISGHNTLYWYLQNLGQGPELLIRYENEEAVDDSQLPKDRFSAERLKGVDSTLKIQPAELGDSAVYLCASSHGLSGETFGSGTRLTVV.

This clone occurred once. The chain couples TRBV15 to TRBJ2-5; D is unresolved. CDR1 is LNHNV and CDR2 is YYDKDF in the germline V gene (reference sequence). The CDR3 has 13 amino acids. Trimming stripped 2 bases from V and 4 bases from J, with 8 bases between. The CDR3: CATSRIVGETQYF. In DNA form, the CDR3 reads TGTGCCACCAGCAGAATAGTGGGAGAGACCCAGTACTTC.

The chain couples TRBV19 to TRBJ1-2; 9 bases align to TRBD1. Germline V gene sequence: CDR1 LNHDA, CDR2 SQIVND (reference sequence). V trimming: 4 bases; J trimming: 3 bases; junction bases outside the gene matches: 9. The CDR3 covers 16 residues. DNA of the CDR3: TGTGCCAGTAGTAGGATACAGGGGGCGCGGGACTATGGCTACACCTTC. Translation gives CASSRIQGARDYGYTF.

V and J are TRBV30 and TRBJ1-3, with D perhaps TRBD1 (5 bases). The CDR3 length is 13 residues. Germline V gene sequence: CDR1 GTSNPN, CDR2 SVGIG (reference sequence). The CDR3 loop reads CALSGGLGNTIYF. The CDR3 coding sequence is TGTGCTTTATCGGGGGGTCTCGGAAACACCATATATTTT.

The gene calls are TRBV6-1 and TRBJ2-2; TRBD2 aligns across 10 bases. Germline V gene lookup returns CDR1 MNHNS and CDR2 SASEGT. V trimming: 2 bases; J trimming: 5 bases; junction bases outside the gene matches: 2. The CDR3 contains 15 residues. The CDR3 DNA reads TGTGCCAGCAGTGAAACTAGCGGGACGACCGGGGAGCTGTTTTTT. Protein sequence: CASSETSGTTGELFF.

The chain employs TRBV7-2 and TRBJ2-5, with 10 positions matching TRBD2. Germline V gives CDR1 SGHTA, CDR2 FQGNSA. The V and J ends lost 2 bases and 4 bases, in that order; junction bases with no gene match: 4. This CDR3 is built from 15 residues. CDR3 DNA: TGTGCCAGCAGCTTAAGTCTAGCGGGAGTAGAGACCCAGTACTTC. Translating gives CASSLSLAGVETQYF.

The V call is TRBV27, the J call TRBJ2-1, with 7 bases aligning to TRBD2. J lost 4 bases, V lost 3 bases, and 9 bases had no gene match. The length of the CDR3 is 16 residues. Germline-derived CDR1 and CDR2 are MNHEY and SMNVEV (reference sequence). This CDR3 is CASSFGPSGLYNEQFF. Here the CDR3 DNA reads TGTGCCAGCAGTTTCGGGCCTAGCGGACTATACAATGAGCAGTTCTTC.

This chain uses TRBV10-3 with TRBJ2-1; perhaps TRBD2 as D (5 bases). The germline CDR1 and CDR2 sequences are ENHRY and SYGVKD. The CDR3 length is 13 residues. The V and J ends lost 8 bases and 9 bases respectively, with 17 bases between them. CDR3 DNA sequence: TGTGCCATCGCCATAAGGGAGTGGCGTGAGCAGTTCTTC. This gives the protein CAIAIREWREQFF.

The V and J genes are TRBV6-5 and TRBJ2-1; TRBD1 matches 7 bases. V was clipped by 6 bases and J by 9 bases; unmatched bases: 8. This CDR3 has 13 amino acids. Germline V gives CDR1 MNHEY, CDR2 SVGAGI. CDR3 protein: CASRPTGVAEQFF. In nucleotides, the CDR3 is TGTGCCAGCAGGCCCACAGGGGTGGCTGAGCAGTTCTTC.

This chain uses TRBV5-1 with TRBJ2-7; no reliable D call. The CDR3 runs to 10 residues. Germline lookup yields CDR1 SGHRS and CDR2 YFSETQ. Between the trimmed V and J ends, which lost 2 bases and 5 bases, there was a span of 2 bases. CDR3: CASSFNEQYF. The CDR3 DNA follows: TGCGCCAGCAGCTTCAACGAGCAGTACTTC.

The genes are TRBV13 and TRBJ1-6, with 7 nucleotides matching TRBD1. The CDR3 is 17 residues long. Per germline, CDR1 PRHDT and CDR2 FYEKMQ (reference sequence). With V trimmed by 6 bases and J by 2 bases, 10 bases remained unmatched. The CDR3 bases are TGTGCCAGCAGTCGAGACAGGGAGAGCACCTATAATTCACCCCTCCACTTT. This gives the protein CASSRDRESTYNSPLHF.

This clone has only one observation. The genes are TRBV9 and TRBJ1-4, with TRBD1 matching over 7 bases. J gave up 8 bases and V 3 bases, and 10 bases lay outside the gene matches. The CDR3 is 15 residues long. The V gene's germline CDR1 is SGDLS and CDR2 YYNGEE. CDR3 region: CASSAEQGRGEKLFF. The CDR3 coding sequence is TGTGCCAGCAGCGCTGAACAGGGGCGAGGGGAAAAACTGTTTTTT.

CDR3 bases: TGTGCCAGCAGTTTCCCGACAGGGGGCGGACAGCCCCAGCATTTT. This encodes CASSFPTGGGQPQHF. The chain combines TRBV28 with TRBJ1-5, with 10 bases matching TRBD1. Germline loops: CDR1 MDHEN, CDR2 SYDVKM. The V and J ends lost 3 bases and 7 bases, in that order; junction bases with no gene match: 6. This CDR3 comprises 15 residues.

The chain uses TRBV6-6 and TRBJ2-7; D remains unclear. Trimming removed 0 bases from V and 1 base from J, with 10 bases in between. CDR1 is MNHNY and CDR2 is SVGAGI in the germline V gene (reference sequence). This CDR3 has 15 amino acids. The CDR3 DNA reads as TGTGCCAGCAGTTACTCGAGAGAGTTTTCCTACGAGCAGTACTTC. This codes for CASSYSREFSYEQYF.

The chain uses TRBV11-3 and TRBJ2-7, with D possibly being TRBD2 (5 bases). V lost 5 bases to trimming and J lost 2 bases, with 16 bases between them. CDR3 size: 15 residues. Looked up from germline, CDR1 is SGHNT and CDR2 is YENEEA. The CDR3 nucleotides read TGTGCCAGCAGCCTCCTGGGTACCGGGACCTACGAGCAGTACTTC. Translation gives CASSLLGTGTYEQYF.

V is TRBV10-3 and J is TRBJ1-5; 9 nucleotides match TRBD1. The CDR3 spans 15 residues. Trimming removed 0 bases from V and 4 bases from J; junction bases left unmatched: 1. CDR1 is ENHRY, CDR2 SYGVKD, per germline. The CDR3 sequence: CAISESGQGNQPQHF. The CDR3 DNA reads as TGTGCCATCAGTGAGTCGGGACAGGGAAATCAGCCCCAGCATTTT.

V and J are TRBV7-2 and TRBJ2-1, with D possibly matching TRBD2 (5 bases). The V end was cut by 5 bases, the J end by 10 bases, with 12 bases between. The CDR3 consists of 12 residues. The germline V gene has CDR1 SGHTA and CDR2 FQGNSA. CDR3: CASSQGGVEQFF. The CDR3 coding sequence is TGTGCCAGCAGCCAAGGAGGCGTAGAGCAGTTCTTC. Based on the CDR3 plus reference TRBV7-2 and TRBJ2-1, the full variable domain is GAGVSQSPSNKVTEKGKDVELRCDPISGHTALYWYRQSLGQGLEFLIYFQGNSAPDKSGLPSDRFSAERTGGSVSTLTIQRTQQEDSAVYLCASSQGGVEQFFGPGTRLTVL.

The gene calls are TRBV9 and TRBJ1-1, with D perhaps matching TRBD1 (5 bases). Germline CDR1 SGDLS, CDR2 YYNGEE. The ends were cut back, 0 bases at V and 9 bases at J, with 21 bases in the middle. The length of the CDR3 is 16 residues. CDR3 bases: TGTGCCAGCAGCGTAGTAATCGACAGCAGCTTGGACCAAGCTTTCTTT. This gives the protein CASSVVIDSSLDQAFF. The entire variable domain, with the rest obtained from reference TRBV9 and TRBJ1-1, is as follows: DSGVTQTPKHLITATGQRVTLRCSPRSGDLSVYWYQQSLDQGLQFLIQYYNGEERAKGNILERFSAQQFPDLHSELNLSSLELGDSALYFCASSVVIDSSLDQAFFGQGTRLTVV.

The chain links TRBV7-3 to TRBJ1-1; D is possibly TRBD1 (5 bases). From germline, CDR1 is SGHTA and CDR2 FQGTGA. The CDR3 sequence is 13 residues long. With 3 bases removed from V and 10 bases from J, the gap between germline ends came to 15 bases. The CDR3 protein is CASSFREIASAFF. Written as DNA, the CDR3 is TGTGCCAGCAGCTTCAGGGAGATAGCTTCAGCTTTCTTT.

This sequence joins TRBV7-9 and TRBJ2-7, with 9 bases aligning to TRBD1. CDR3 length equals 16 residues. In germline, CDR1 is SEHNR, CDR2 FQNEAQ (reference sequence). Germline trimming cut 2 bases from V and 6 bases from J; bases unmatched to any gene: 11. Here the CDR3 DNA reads TGTGCCAGCAGCTTATTCTTCGGACAGGGGCGGATCGAGCAGTACTTC. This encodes CASSLFFGQGRIEQYF.

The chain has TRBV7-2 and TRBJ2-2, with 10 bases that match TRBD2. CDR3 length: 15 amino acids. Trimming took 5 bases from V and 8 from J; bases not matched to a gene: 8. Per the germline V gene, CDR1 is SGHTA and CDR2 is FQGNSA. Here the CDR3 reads CASSPGLAETGELFF. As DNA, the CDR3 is TGTGCCAGCAGCCCCGGACTAGCGGAGACTGGGGAGCTGTTTTTT.

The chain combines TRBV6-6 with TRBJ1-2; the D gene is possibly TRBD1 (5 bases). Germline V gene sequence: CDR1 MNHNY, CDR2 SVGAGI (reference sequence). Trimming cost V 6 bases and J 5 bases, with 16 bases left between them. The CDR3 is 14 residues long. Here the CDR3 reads CASSPYGGGYGYTF. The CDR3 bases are TGTGCCAGCAGCCCCTATGGGGGAGGGTATGGCTACACCTTC.

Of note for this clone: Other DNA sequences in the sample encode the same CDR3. The CDR3 region has the DNA TGTGCCAGCAGCCCTGGGTCGGGTTCCTACGAGCAGTACTTC. Amino acids: CASSPGSGSYEQYF. The chain recombines TRBV6-5 with TRBJ2-7; D uncertain. The germline CDR1 and CDR2 sequences are MNHEY and SVGAGI. V was cut by 6 bases and J by 1 base, with 13 bases left in between. This CDR3 comprises 14 residues.

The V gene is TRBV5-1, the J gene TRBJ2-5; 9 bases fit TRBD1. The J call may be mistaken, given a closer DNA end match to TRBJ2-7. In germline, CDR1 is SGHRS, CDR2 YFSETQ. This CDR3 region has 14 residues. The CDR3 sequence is CASSTDRGRVEQYF. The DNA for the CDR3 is TGCGCCAGCAGCACGGACAGGGGACGCGTCGAGCAGTACTTC.

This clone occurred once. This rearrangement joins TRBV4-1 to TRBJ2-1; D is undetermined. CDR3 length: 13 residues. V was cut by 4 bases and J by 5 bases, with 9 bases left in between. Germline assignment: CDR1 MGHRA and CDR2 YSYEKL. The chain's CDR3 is CASSPQTNNEQFF. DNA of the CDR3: TGCGCCAGCAGCCCCCAAACTAACAATGAGCAGTTCTTC.

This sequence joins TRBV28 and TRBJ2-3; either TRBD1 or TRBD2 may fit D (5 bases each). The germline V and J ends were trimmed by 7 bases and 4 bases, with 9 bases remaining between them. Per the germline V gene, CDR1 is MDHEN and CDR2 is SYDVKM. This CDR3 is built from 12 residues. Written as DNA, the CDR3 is TGTGCCAGCATGGGGGTCTCAGATACGCAGTATTTT. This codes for CASMGVSDTQYF.

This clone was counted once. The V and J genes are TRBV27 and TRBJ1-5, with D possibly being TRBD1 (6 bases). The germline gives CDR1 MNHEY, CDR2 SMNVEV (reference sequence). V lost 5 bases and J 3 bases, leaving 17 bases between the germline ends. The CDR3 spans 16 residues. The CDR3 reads CASSPRAAGVNQPQHF. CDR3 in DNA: TGTGCCAGCAGTCCCAGGGCGGCAGGGGTCAATCAGCCCCAGCATTTT.